Presented here are 3 T cell receptor beta chains from one specimen sequenced in a study of blood T cell repertoires in COVID-19. Measured with immunoSEQ multiplex PCR; TCRdb has only the in-frame clones, and not every one. The sample lists about 250,000 clones; more than 80% were seen once. Specimen: peripheral blood. Receptors were obtained from a woman aged 25-40 years with active or convalescent COVID-19.

This chain links TRBV7-3 with TRBJ2-2, with 9 bases aligning to TRBD1. The CDR3 is 15 amino acids. From germline, CDR1 is SGHTA and CDR2 FQGTGA. Unmatched junction bases numbered 5, after V lost 5 bases and J lost 4 bases. CDR3 in DNA: TGTGCCAGCAGCCTCGGACAGGGGTCCACCGGGGAGCTGTTTTTT. Amino acids: CASSLGQGSTGELFF.

The rearrangement uses TRBV6-6 and TRBJ1-2, with D tentatively TRBD1 (6 bases). V was cut by 0 bases and J by 6 bases, with 14 bases left in between. CDR3 length: 15 residues. Germline CDR1 and CDR2: MNHNY and SVGAGI (reference sequence). The CDR3, as DNA: TGTGCCAGCAGTTACTCGGCAGGGGCCTCTAATGGCTACACCTTC. The encoded protein is CASSYSAGASNGYTF.

V is TRBV9 and J is TRBJ1-3, with D hard to call. The germline V gene encodes CDR1 SGDLS and CDR2 YYNGEE. V gave up 4 bases and J gave up 1 base, with 15 bases separating them. This CDR3 comprises 16 residues. The CDR3 sequence: CASSLALEQSGNTIYF. CDR3 coding DNA: TGTGCCAGCAGCCTAGCCCTAGAACAATCTGGAAACACCATATATTTT.